This TCR beta chain was profiled in a study of T cell changes during pregnancy in multiple sclerosis. Clones were read by immunoSEQ multiplex PCR, and TCRdb kept only the in-frame ones, dropping some. The repertoire holds about 68,000 clones, with roughly nine tenths as singletons. This specimen was peripheral blood, taken in the second trimester of pregnancy. This receptor was identified in a female donor with multiple sclerosis, enrolled in a pregnancy study.

Written as DNA, the CDR3 is TGTGCCAGCTCACCACGGGACAGGGGAGCTAGCACAGATACGCAGTATTTT. The encoded protein is CASSPRDRGASTDTQYF. The chain uses TRBV18 and TRBJ2-3, with 10 bases aligning to TRBD1. Trimming removed 1 base from V and 0 bases from J; junction bases left unmatched: 4. Germline assignment: CDR1 KGHSH and CDR2 LQKENI. CDR3 length equals 17 residues.